The entry that follows covers one T cell receptor (beta chain) sequence. This sample is part of a study of OX40 agonist ivuxolimab in advanced cancers. Clones were sequenced by immunoSEQ multiplex PCR, and TCRdb holds only the in-frame ones, with some missing. The profile shows tens of thousands of clones, 87% of them singletons. Trimming took 3 bases from V and 14 from J, leaving 16 bases between them. The CDR3 length is 12 residues. CDR1 is MNHEY, CDR2 SMNVEV, per germline (reference sequence). The sample was CD4+ or CD8+ T cells sorted from blood, taken in a trial of the OX40 agonist ivuxolimab. The chain employs TRBV27 and TRBJ1-2, with D perhaps TRBD1 (6 bases). This sequence originates from an adult with an advanced solid tumor such as melanoma, head and neck, liver or kidney cancer. CDR3 DNA sequence: TGTGCCAGCAGTTTCCGGGCAGGGGATAAAACCTTC. This encodes CASSFRAGDKTF.